This TCR beta chain was identified during a study of cytomegalovirus exposure and HLA in healthy donors listed by TCRdb under 2017. Regarding the study in general: An earlier analysis of a few hundred of the donors reported under 300 Gb of sequence data and 117 million unique TCR beta sequences obtained from about 170 million T cells. An early release that covered roughly 600 HLA-typed donors contained approximately 300 gigabases of sequencing data and around 85 million unique TCR sequences. Of the approximately 400 genotyped donors, 80% to 90% were placed in the genetic ancestry cluster associated with self-reported Caucasian donors. The aim of the study was to test whether cataloging public T cell receptors could identify signatures of past pathogen exposure. The study used immunosequencing to profile the T cell repertoires of some 600 subjects and linked those repertoires to cytomegalovirus serostatus. Besides the first cohort of 500 to 700 subjects, a separate validation cohort made up of 120 or so different subjects was used. To predict cytomegalovirus infection status, the study brought together high-throughput TCR immunosequencing, statistical association of individual TCRs with disease status, and machine learning. A later analysis re-analyzed previously published TCR beta repertoires from several hundred donors and added high-resolution HLA genotyping to study TCR occurrence patterns. In the later analysis, no new phenotypic data were used to find candidate immune exposures; instead, reliance was placed on TCR beta sequences and their occurrence across donors. An earlier analysis of nearly 600 of the donors applied high-throughput TCR beta sequencing to assess whether each TCR beta V gene segment acted as functional or pseudogenic. Donor age, sex, ethnicity and CMV serostatus were collected together with the repertoire data. A later genetic analysis used genome-wide SNP genotypes for about 55% of the 666 donors, treating that subset as a discovery cohort. Every repertoire in the discovery cohort had been generated on one and the same sequencing platform. HLA typing covered class I and class II loci at four-digit resolution. The number of donors typed differed by locus, with about 629-630 for A, B, C, DRB1 and DQB1, about 500 for DQA1, 600 to 610 for DPA1, and under 490 for DPB1. Because of strong linkage in the cohort, four to six DR-DQ haplotypes were treated as single units for association and clustering. Among a few hundred genotyped donors of the cohort, an average of approximately 230,000 unique TCR beta nucleotide sequences were sequenced per donor, about a sixth of them non-productive. Findings and caveats that apply to the study as a whole: The classifier was reported to diagnose cytomegalovirus status with high specificity and sensitivity in both the original and validation cohorts. Because some donors lacked HLA typing at each locus, the association tests relied only on the typed subset. A later analysis reported that several top co-occurrence clusters appeared linked to parvovirus B19, influenza, CMV and Epstein-Barr virus. Because the 87-base-pair reads could not distinguish some IMGT-functional V segments, including TRBV6-2 and TRBV6-3, those segments were excluded. Compared with the 666-donor mean, donors in an Asian-associated ancestry cluster had fewer N-insertions in productive TCRs, according to a later genetic analysis. V-gene and J-gene trimming of TCR beta chains was associated with a missense DCLRE1C variant in a later genetic analysis, and the association was replicated in an independent cohort. A further reported finding was that TCR beta sequences accurately predicted the HLA-A and HLA-B alleles for most subjects in the first cohort. Assigning TCR associations to individual alleles was difficult when HLA alleles, especially DR and DQ, strongly co-occurred. A total of 150 to 200 TCR beta chains were listed by the study as associated with cytomegalovirus. While some public TCRs were present in many individuals, most TCR sequences turned up only very rarely across donors. Three of the identified cytomegalovirus-associated TCR beta chains were confirmed in vitro to be specific for cytomegalovirus antigens. In a later analysis, some 17,000 TCR beta sequences were associated with specific HLA alleles at a false discovery rate of 0.05. Correlated functional status among segregating V segments might be attributable to linkage disequilibrium, but an unknown experimental factor could not be ruled out. The cohort was sequenced for TCR beta chains only, and without alpha or paired-chain data the features that could be detected were limited. Immune exposure information for the cohort was limited to CMV serostatus. A later analysis found that TCR association rates varied across HLA loci, with DRB1 alleles showing the most associated TCRs and HLA-C alleles the fewest. Broadly in line with IMGT annotations, most TCR beta V segments showed up in productive rearrangements about 87% or about 30% of the time in an earlier analysis of several hundred of the donors. The authors suggested that the approach could potentially be generalized to other disease states and immunological phenotypes. Presence/absence analyses assumed roughly uniform sequencing depth across donors, an assumption that may not hold. A cluster of highly shared sequence variants was judged likely to be a technical artifact of the sequencing pipeline. According to a later analysis, most CMV-associated TCR beta chains appeared to be HLA-restricted, and the HLA associations seemed to be driven largely by CMV exposure. Compared with equally common non-associated chains, HLA-associated TCR beta chains in a later analysis were more clonally expanded and had lower generation probabilities. Because counts were too low, roughly 16 rarely observed V segments, including chromosome 9 orphons, were left out of the earlier analysis of several hundred of the donors.

A note on this clone: What this receptor recognizes is not known. Per-base quality was not reported, and no clone a single base away is much larger than it.

Libraries were built with the immunoSEQ multiplex PCR assay. For the multiplex PCR, a mixture combining 60 forward primers for TCR Vbeta segments and 13 reverse primers for TCR Jbeta segments was used. A multiplex PCR assay on genomic DNA amplified the CDR3 region of rearranged TCR beta genes. On the Illumina HiSeq System, the amplified TCR beta libraries were sequenced as 87-base-pair reads. For the original study's pipeline: Across the 600 to 700 repertoires, a later analysis counted 80 million or so unique TCR beta chains, some 11 million of which were shared by at least two donors. Raw reads were error-corrected and collapsed into unique sequences by a nearest-neighbor algorithm in which closely related sequences were merged to remove PCR and sequencing errors. To assign V, D and J gene segments, CDR3 sequences were aligned to IMGT reference sequences. For a sequence to be retained, a match of at least six nucleotides was required to both a V gene segment and a J gene segment. A rearrangement counted as productive if the CDR3 had no stop codons and remained in frame with V and J, and every other rearrangement counted as non-productive. CDR3 was defined by IMGT convention, running from the second conserved V-encoded cysteine to the conserved J-encoded phenylalanine. The earlier analysis of some 600 of the donors excluded sequences that lacked an unambiguous match to a single V gene segment. In an earlier analysis of 500 to 750 of the donors, V segments were called functional above 56.7% productive rearrangements and were called segregating when the between-donor standard deviation exceeded 5%. A statistical classification framework was built to diagnose cytomegalovirus status from the catalog of TCR beta chain sequences. In a later analysis, TCR nucleotide sequences were compared against IMGT/GENE-DB human TR gene sequences so that V and J genes could be assigned. The TCRdist pipeline was used in a later analysis to assign CDR3 sequences and most-parsimonious VDJ recombination scenarios. A later analysis defined each TCR beta chain by its CDR3 amino acid sequence plus V-gene family, and excluded reads lacking a unique V-gene family. As a way to deal with suspected cross-contamination and a sequencing artifact, a later analysis dropped roughly 600 nucleotide sequences that were highly shared and had low generation probability. In a later analysis, a clonal expansion index for each public chain was calculated from normalized within-repertoire ranks of inferred template counts. A later analysis computed generation probabilities with a VDJ recombination model fitted to out-of-frame rearrangements, and checked the results against IGoR. A later analysis scored TCR-TCR, TCR-HLA and TCR-CMV co-occurrence with hypergeometric tests, applying a repertoire-size bias correction to TCR pairs. A later analysis estimated false discovery rates by permuting HLA or CMV assignments 20 times. In a later analysis, co-occurring TCRs were grouped with DBSCAN, and TCRdist sequence similarity was added when clustering was performed within HLA-allele-positive subsets. Repertoires with fewer than 30,000 or more than 120,000 public chains, plus five repertoires with anomalous nucleotide sharing, were excluded from co-occurrence clustering. TCRdb limited this immuneACCESS table to in-frame rearrangements with V and J called. A share of clones is missing; checked studies link under half to unresolved V genes, and the rest is unexplained. D and trimming were read from the DNA, whereas the V and J calls and clone size are those reported in that table. In all, the sample holds approximately 190,000 clones, and around four fifths of those were seen once. The ten biggest clones cover about 0.8% of the sample.

Trimming costs V 7 bases and J 2 bases, and their ends lie 15 bases apart. The CDR1 and CDR2 encoded by the germline V gene are MDHEN and SYDVKM. The CDR3, cysteine through phenylalanine, is 14 amino acids long. Solely the CDR3 DNA is kept, with 42 bases framed from the first base. The cohort consisted of hundreds of healthy bone marrow donors. At the time of sampling, all cohort members were nominally healthy, though unrecorded immune exposures were likely present. The donor tested CMV seronegative and was one of the 352 seronegative cohort members. Every donor gave a peripheral blood sample, and the peripheral blood mononuclear cells from that sample were used for TCR beta sequencing. Genomic DNA was extracted from the blood cell samples with the Qiagen DNeasy Blood Extraction Kit.

The chain uses TRBV28 and TRBJ2-7; no D gene can be assigned with confidence. Sequencing was done on a sample of PBMCs. The sequence derives from a woman aged 18-29 years in good health and CMV-seronegative. The sequenced DNA is TGTGCCAGCACCTTAAGTTCTATTACCTACGAGCAGTACTTC. Its protein reads: CASTLSSITYEQYF.